The 6 T cell receptor beta chains presented below share a single source sample, sequenced in a study of monozygotic twins with inflammatory bowel disease. TCRdb derives one entry per CDR3 protein from the 5' RACE reads, leaving out DNA. This repertoire includes some 300,000 distinct CDR3 sequences. The source material was blood. The receptor source for this set is a human donor with ulcerative colitis or Crohn's disease, or a healthy co-twin of an affected twin (not recorded which).

The chain joins TRBV7-9 to TRBJ2-1; TCRdb reports TRBD1, a call that lacks DNA to check it against. The CDR3 length is 15 residues. Germline V gives CDR1 SEHNR, CDR2 FQNEAQ (reference sequence). CDR3 sequence: CASSLDGQGAYEQFF.

J is TRBJ1-6 and V is TRBV27. The germline V gene encodes CDR1 MNHEY and CDR2 SMNVEV (reference sequence). The CDR3 spans 12 residues. The CDR3: CASGPYNSPLHF.

J is TRBJ1-5 and V is TRBV20-1; there is no DNA to check the TCRdb D call of TRBD1. The CDR3 is made up of 15 amino acids. Germline V lookup: CDR1 DFQATT, CDR2 SNEGSKA (reference sequence). CDR3 in amino acids: CSARDPGGANQPQHF.

The genes are TRBV27 and TRBJ1-4; TCRdb returns TRBD1, unconfirmable since there is no DNA. The CDR3 length is 15 residues. Germline V gene data show CDR1 as MNHEY and CDR2 as SMNVEV (reference sequence). This CDR3 reads CASSTQQGYNEKLFF.

The chain combines TRBV9 with TRBJ1-6; TCRdb outputs TRBD1, but without DNA this stays unchecked. In germline, CDR1 is SGDLS, CDR2 YYNGEE. The CDR3 is made up of 12 amino acids. The CDR3 spells CASSVAAGPLHF.

The gene calls are TRBV5-1 and TRBJ2-2; no DNA is available, so the TRBD1 call from TCRdb remains unchecked. Per germline, CDR1 SGHRS and CDR2 YFSETQ. The CDR3 has 13 residues. CDR3 loop: CASSLQGSGELFF.